The 19 T cell receptor beta chains in this list originate from one sample, sequenced in a study of blood T cell repertoires in COVID-19. TCRdb's copy holds only in-frame clones and misses some; the assay was immunoSEQ multiplex PCR. Of hundreds of thousands of clones in the sample, around 89% were seen once. Sample: peripheral blood. Receptors were obtained from a woman between 40 and 55 years old who had recovered from COVID-19.

The chain links TRBV19 to TRBJ2-7; D is perhaps TRBD2 (6 bases). Germline assignment: CDR1 LNHDA and CDR2 SQIVND (reference sequence). V dropped 4 bases and J dropped 2 bases, with 15 bases sitting between them. This CDR3 is 15 amino acids long. CDR3: CASSTRRDRPYEQYF. In DNA form, the CDR3 reads TGTGCCAGTAGTACCAGGCGGGACCGTCCCTACGAGCAGTACTTC.

V is TRBV9 and J is TRBJ1-4; TRBD1 matches at 8 bases. V lost 4 bases, J lost 5 bases, and 7 bases stayed unmatched. Germline CDR1 is SGDLS and CDR2 is YYNGEE. The CDR3 runs to 15 residues. CDR3 protein: CASSPRTGSNEKLFF. CDR3 in DNA: TGTGCCAGCAGCCCCCGGACAGGGTCAAATGAAAAACTGTTTTTT.

The CDR3 sequence is CASSDGTAEQYV. CDR3 nucleotides: TGTGCCAGCAGCGACGGGACAGCCGAGCAGTACGTC. The chain carries TRBV7-9 and TRBJ2-7; TRBD1 agrees at 7 bases. With 5 bases clipped from V and 6 bases from J, the junction kept 4 bases outside the gene matches. Germline assignment: CDR1 SEHNR and CDR2 FQNEAQ (reference sequence). CDR3 length equals 12 residues.

This clone was observed a single time. The genes are TRBV7-9 and TRBJ1-1; D is uncertain. With 5 bases removed from V and 1 base from J, the gap between germline ends came to 8 bases. This CDR3 is 13 amino acids long. Germline V gene sequence: CDR1 SEHNR, CDR2 FQNEAQ (reference sequence). The DNA for the CDR3 is TGTGCCAGCAGCCCCGAGTGGAACACTGAAGCTTTCTTT. Translating gives CASSPEWNTEAFF.

The chain has TRBV6-6 and TRBJ1-4, with D maybe TRBD1 (6 bases). V was trimmed by 6 bases and J by 4 bases, leaving 18 bases between them. CDR1 MNHNY and CDR2 SVGAGI come from the germline V gene (reference sequence). This CDR3 is built from 16 residues. In DNA form, the CDR3 reads TGTGCCAGCAGATTCTCCGGGGGGCCGGGTAATGAAAAACTGTTTTTT. Encoded protein: CASRFSGGPGNEKLFF.

The chain has TRBV6-5 and TRBJ2-3; 10 bases line up with TRBD2. The junction had 8 bases not matched to a gene; V was cut back by 8 bases and J by 3 bases. The CDR3 has 15 amino acids. Looked up from germline, CDR1 is MNHEY and CDR2 is SVGAGI. CDR3 nucleotide sequence: TGTGCCAGCGGGCTAGCGGGAGTAGGTACAGATACGCAGTATTTT. Its protein product is CASGLAGVGTDTQYF.

Only a few counts were recorded for this clone. The V and J genes are TRBV2 and TRBJ2-6; no clear D gene. The CDR3 loop spans 15 amino acids. With 4 bases removed from V and 0 bases from J, the gap between germline ends came to 7 bases. Germline V CDR1 and CDR2: SNHLY, FYNNEI. The CDR3 nucleotides are TGTGCCAGCAGTGGCCCGAGCTCTGGGGCCAACGTCCTGACTTTC. It specifies CASSGPSSGANVLTF. Full variable domain (outside the CDR3, taken from reference TRBV2 and TRBJ2-6): EPEVTQTPSHQVTQMGQEVILRCVPISNHLYFYWYRQILGQKVEFLVSFYNNEISEKSEIFDDQFSVERPDGSNFTLKIRSTKLEDSAMYFCASSGPSSGANVLTFGAGSRLTVL.

This rearrangement joins TRBV2 to TRBJ1-5; D is uncertain. V was pared by 6 bases and J by 0 bases, with 3 bases between. This CDR3 contains 12 residues. CDR1 is SNHLY, CDR2 FYNNEI, per germline. The CDR3 loop is CASRASNQPQHF. The CDR3 DNA reads TGTGCCAGCAGAGCTAGCAATCAGCCCCAGCATTTT.

The chain recombines TRBV4-1 with TRBJ1-5, with D perhaps matching TRBD1 (6 bases). The V end lost 3 bases, the J end lost 9 bases, and 18 bases lay between the germline ends. Germline CDR1 and CDR2: MGHRA and YSYEKL. The length of the CDR3 is 15 residues. CDR3 DNA: TGCGCCAGCAGCCACCACTCTGGGGGCAGGGGGCCCCAGCATTTT. Protein product: CASSHHSGGRGPQHF.

The rearrangement joins TRBV6-5 to TRBJ1-4; D unresolved. This CDR3 contains 13 residues. The V gene's germline CDR1 is MNHEY and CDR2 SVGAGI. V dropped 6 bases and J dropped 2 bases, with 7 bases sitting between them. CDR3 nucleotide sequence: TGTGCCAGCAGGAGGGCGACTAATGAAAAACTGTTTTTT. This translates into CASRRATNEKLFF.

This clone came up a few times. V is TRBV13 and J is TRBJ1-1; D might be TRBD1 (6 bases). This CDR3 is 16 amino acids long. Trimming cost V 5 bases and J 1 base, with 17 bases left between them. Per germline, CDR1 PRHDT and CDR2 FYEKMQ (reference sequence). The CDR3 is CASSLQGGWENTEAFF. As DNA, the CDR3 is TGTGCCAGCAGCCTACAGGGAGGGTGGGAGAACACTGAAGCTTTCTTT.

The chain recombines TRBV7-2 with TRBJ2-1; the D is unclear. Germline CDR1 reads SGHTA; CDR2 reads FQGNSA. The CDR3 totals 16 residues. The V end was cut by 5 bases, the J end by 8 bases, with 22 bases between. CDR3 protein: CASSQAGMAIFHEQFF. The CDR3 DNA reads as TGTGCCAGCAGCCAAGCAGGCATGGCTATTTTCCATGAGCAGTTCTTC.

The V call is TRBV7-9, the J call TRBJ1-2; 12 bases are a match to TRBD1. The CDR3 loop spans 14 amino acids. V shed 5 bases and J 5 bases; nucleotides not matched to a gene: 3. Germline assignment: CDR1 SEHNR and CDR2 FQNEAQ (reference sequence). The CDR3 loop is CASSPGQGAYGYTF. The CDR3 DNA reads as TGTGCCAGCAGCCCGGGACAGGGGGCGTATGGCTACACCTTC.

V is TRBV7-2 and J is TRBJ1-2; TRBD1 matches 7 bases. This CDR3 contains 12 residues. The V and J ends lost 5 bases and 7 bases, in that order; junction bases with no gene match: 4. The germline V gene has CDR1 SGHTA and CDR2 FQGNSA. As DNA, the CDR3 is TGTGCCAGCAGCCCCGACAGGGTTGGCTACACCTTC. Its protein is CASSPDRVGYTF.

The chain is built from TRBV7-9 and TRBJ1-2; 10 bases line up with TRBD1. Germline V gene lookup returns CDR1 SEHNR and CDR2 FQNEAQ (reference sequence). J was trimmed by 2 bases and V by 6 bases; bases with no gene match: 18. This CDR3 spans 19 amino acids. CDR3 sequence: CASRQTPTGGSRSNYGYTF. The CDR3 coding sequence is TGTGCCAGCAGACAAACCCCGACAGGGGGCTCTCGTTCCAACTATGGCTACACCTTC.

This clone was counted once. The chain links TRBV4-3 to TRBJ1-6; 8 bases match TRBD1. Germline-derived CDR1 and CDR2 are LGHNA and YSLEER. CDR3 length: 19 residues. The ends lost 0 bases at V and 9 bases at J; junction bases unmatched: 16. The CDR3 is CASSQELVGTTGAVSPLHF. The CDR3 nucleotides read TGCGCCAGCAGCCAAGAATTGGTCGGGACGACAGGGGCGGTTTCACCCCTCCACTTT.

This sequence joins TRBV18 and TRBJ2-5; 7 positions agree with TRBD1. The CDR3 totals 16 residues. Germline V gene data show CDR1 as KGHSH and CDR2 as LQKENI. Unmatched junction bases numbered 8, after V lost 2 bases and J lost 2 bases. CDR3 nucleotide sequence: TGTGCCAGCTCACCAATCCCCAGGACAGGTCAAGAGACCCAGTACTTC. It translates to CASSPIPRTGQETQYF. The full variable domain, its missing parts supplied by reference TRBV18 and TRBJ2-5, is NAGVMQNPRHLVRRRGQEARLRCSPMKGHSHVYWYRQLPEEGLKFMVYLQKENIIDESGMPKERFSAEFPKEGPSILRIQQVVRGDSAAYFCASSPIPRTGQETQYFGPGTRLLVL.

The chain uses TRBV3-1 (or the pseudogene TRBV3-2) and TRBJ2-1; 8 bases are shared with TRBD2. In germline, CDR1 is LGHDT, CDR2 YNNKEL (reference sequence). V shed 4 bases and J 6 bases; nucleotides not matched to a gene: 2. CDR3 length: 13 amino acids. The CDR3 region has the DNA TGTGCCAGCAGCCCCGGGACTAGCAATGAGCAGTTCTTC. Its translation is CASSPGTSNEQFF.

The gene calls are TRBV15 and TRBJ1-2, with TRBD1 matching 8 bases. This CDR3 region has 16 residues. V dropped 3 bases and J dropped 6; count of bases not matched to a gene: 12. Per germline, CDR1 LNHNV and CDR2 YYDKDF (reference sequence). The CDR3 DNA reads TGTGCCACCAGCAGGAGCCAGGGGGCAAGACTGGATGGCTACACCTTC. This sequence encodes CATSRSQGARLDGYTF.